The 10 T cell receptor beta chains below all came from one sample that was sequenced in a study of type 1 regulatory T cells (dated by TCRdb to the early 2020s). The antigens for these receptors are not known. Sequencing used an Illumina MiSeq. Clones were called with MiXCR by TCRdb after fastp trimmed the public reads at Q25, and only in-frame beta chains were retained. Each entry is one CDR3 protein sequence, shown with its most common DNA and genes. The sample records 20,000 to 25,000 distinct CDR3 sequences, about half of which are singletons. The ten largest clonotypes hold 4.5% to 5.5% of the sample. The material sequenced was cultured T cells, either the whole culture or a sorted T cell fraction (not recorded which). The source is a human donor in good health.

CDR3 nucleotides: TGTGCCAGCCGGCGGGGGGAAGGGGTCATCTATGGCTACACCTTC. Translation gives CASRRGEGVIYGYTF. The rearrangement links TRBV7-2 to TRBJ1-2; D is perhaps TRBD1 (5 bases). Trimming cost V 8 bases and J 4 bases, with 20 bases left between them. The CDR3 runs 15 residues. CDR1 and CDR2 (germline): SGHTA, FQGNSA.

Only a few counts were recorded for this clonotype. The J gene is TRBJ1-6, the V gene TRBV7-9; no firm D call. This CDR3 is built from 13 residues. Trimming pared 1 base from V and 7 bases from J, leaving 5 bases between. From germline, CDR1 is SEHNR and CDR2 FQNEAQ (reference sequence). This chain's CDR3 is CASSLVPNSPLHF. CDR3 nucleotide sequence: TGTGCCAGCAGCTTAGTCCCGAATTCACCCCTCCACTTT.

For this clonotype: A much larger clonotype is one base distant, so this may be a read error. The chain employs TRBV5-1 and TRBJ2-7; 8 positions agree with TRBD2. The CDR3 has 15 amino acids. Trimming removed 6 bases from V and 5 bases from J; junction bases left unmatched: 13. Germline CDR1 is SGHRS and CDR2 is YFSETQ. The CDR3 sequence: CASTPGVAGSHEQYF. CDR3 bases: TGCGCCAGCACCCCCGGGGTAGCGGGGTCTCACGAGCAGTACTTC.

V usage is TRBV3-1 and J usage is TRBJ2-5, with TRBD1 matching 10 bases. After removal of 2 bases from V and 7 bases from J, the junction contained 16 bases not matched to a gene. The germline gives CDR1 LGHDT, CDR2 YNNKEL (reference sequence). The CDR3 consists of 18 residues. The CDR3 reads CASSQLGKGPGQGRTQYF. The CDR3 DNA is TGTGCCAGCAGCCAATTAGGGAAGGGACCGGGACAGGGGCGGACCCAGTACTTC.

This clonotype is termed medium-sized (0.01 to 0.1%). The chain links TRBV3-1 to TRBJ2-2; tentatively, D is TRBD1 (5 bases). Germline-derived CDR1 and CDR2 are LGHDT and YNNKEL (reference sequence). This CDR3 comprises 14 residues. The germline V and J ends were trimmed by 1 base and 5 bases, with 8 bases remaining between them. The CDR3 DNA reads as TGTGCCAGCAGCCAAGTGCAGGGTACCGGGGAGCTGTTTTTT. Protein sequence: CASSQVQGTGELFF.

J is TRBJ2-6 and V is TRBV12-3 or TRBV12-4; 7 bases match TRBD1. The J segment lost 1 base and the V segment lost 6 bases, leaving 12 bases of the junction unmatched. The CDR3 extends over 18 amino acids. The CDR3 region has the DNA TGTGCCAGCAGCCCCCGAGCGACAGGGAGTTCTGGGGCCAACGTCCTGACTTTC. Translated, it gives CASSPRATGSSGANVLTF.

This sequence joins TRBV20-1 and TRBJ1-5, with D unclear. CDR3 size: 13 residues. The germline CDR1 and CDR2 sequences are DFQATT and SNEGSKA (reference sequence). Trimming left V 3 bases short and J 3 bases short, with 9 bases between. CDR3 loop: CSASAGPNQPQHF. Here the CDR3 DNA reads TGCAGTGCTAGTGCAGGACCCAATCAGCCCCAGCATTTT.

This clonotype has more than one count but fewer than ten. V gene TRBV7-9 combines with J gene TRBJ1-1; D gene uncertain. This CDR3 is built from 14 residues. V lost 2 bases and J lost 2, with 9 bases in between. CDR1 and CDR2 from the germline V gene are SEHNR and FQNEAQ (reference sequence). DNA for the CDR3: TGTGCCAGCAGCTTAACCGGGAGCAACACTGAAGCTTTCTTT. It yields the protein CASSLTGSNTEAFF.

This clonotype was seen at least ten times. V gene TRBV12-3 or TRBV12-4 combines with J gene TRBJ1-5, with D maybe TRBD1 (5 bases). The CDR3 spans 15 residues. Trimming shortened V by 0 bases and J by 6 bases, and 12 bases separated the two germline ends. For the CDR3, the DNA is TGTGCCAGCAGTTTAGCGACGGGGGGTTCTCAGCCCCAGCATTTT. Protein sequence: CASSLATGGSQPQHF.

Only one count was recorded for this clonotype. The V and J genes are TRBV5-1 and TRBJ2-2; D is unclear. The CDR3 length is 15 residues. Germline CDR1 is SGHRS and CDR2 is YFSETQ. V dropped 1 base and J dropped 1 base, with 8 bases sitting between them. The CDR3 sequence is CASSLRTVNTGELFF. The CDR3 bases are TGCGCCAGCAGCTTGCGTACAGTGAACACCGGGGAGCTGTTTTTT.